This passage covers 9 T cell receptor beta chains from one sample sequenced in a study of cytomegalovirus exposure and HLA in healthy donors. A multiplex PCR was run with 60 Vbeta primers and 13 Jbeta primers. Assay used: immunoSEQ multiplex PCR; TCRdb lists only in-frame clones, some missing. The repertoire has 100,000 to 150,000 clones, roughly three fifths of them found once; the top ten carry 2% to 2.5%. The specimen was PBMCs. These receptor sequences come from a woman in her thirties or forties in good health and CMV-seronegative.

This clone was recorded a few times. The J gene is TRBJ1-2, the V gene TRBV7-9; 8 bases fit TRBD1. V lost 1 base to trimming and J lost 8 bases; unmatched junction nucleotides: 3. This CDR3 has 13 residues. Germline V gives CDR1 SEHNR, CDR2 FQNEAQ (reference sequence). CDR3 nucleotide sequence: TGTGCCAGCAGCTTAGGCCGGGACAGGGGCTACACCTTC. This sequence encodes CASSLGRDRGYTF.

This clone was detected only a few times. V and J are TRBV7-9 and TRBJ1-5; 10 bases match TRBD1. V shed 5 bases, J shed 4 bases, and the junction held 5 bases outside the gene matches. This CDR3 comprises 15 residues. Germline CDR1 and CDR2: SEHNR and FQNEAQ (reference sequence). The CDR3 nucleotides are TGTGCCAGCAGCGCGTGGGGACAGGGGAATCAGCCCCAGCATTTT. Its protein is CASSAWGQGNQPQHF.

V and J are TRBV7-7 and TRBJ2-1; TRBD1 matches at 7 bases. Germline V lookup: CDR1 SSHAT, CDR2 FNYEAQ (reference sequence). V lost 6 bases and J lost 10; bases outside the gene matches: 6. The CDR3 extends over 12 amino acids. CDR3 sequence (DNA): TGTGCCAGCAGTCCTAGGGGGCGAGAGCAGTTCTTC. Residues: CASSPRGREQFF.

This rearrangement joins TRBV2 to TRBJ2-3; tentative D call: TRBD1 (6 bases). The CDR3 is made up of 15 amino acids. Trimming pared 7 bases from V and 2 bases from J, leaving 16 bases between. Germline lookup yields CDR1 SNHLY and CDR2 FYNNEI. CDR3: CASKGGDTVTDTQYF. The CDR3 DNA reads TGTGCCAGCAAAGGGGGTGATACTGTCACAGATACGCAGTATTTT. Full variable domain (remainder filled in from reference TRBV2 and TRBJ2-3): EPEVTQTPSHQVTQMGQEVILRCVPISNHLYFYWYRQILGQKVEFLVSFYNNEISEKSEIFDDQFSVERPDGSNFTLKIRSTKLEDSAMYFCASKGGDTVTDTQYFGPGTRLTVL.

A few counts support this clone. V is TRBV28 and J is TRBJ2-7; D gene uncertain. Germline V CDR1 and CDR2: MDHEN, SYDVKM. With 8 bases removed from V and 2 bases from J, the gap between germline ends came to 10 bases. The CDR3 runs to 12 residues. The CDR3 region is CASEARTYEQYF. CDR3 sequence (DNA): TGTGCCAGCGAGGCGAGGACCTACGAGCAGTACTTC.

The rearrangement joins TRBV7-9 to TRBJ1-2, with TRBD1 identical over 9 bases. V lost 2 bases, J lost 6 bases, and 4 bases stayed unmatched. Per the germline V gene, CDR1 is SEHNR and CDR2 is FQNEAQ (reference sequence). The CDR3 covers 14 residues. Written as DNA, the CDR3 is TGTGCCAGCAGCTTATTAACAGGGGGCCATGGCTACACCTTC. Translation: CASSLLTGGHGYTF.

The chain couples TRBV18 to TRBJ1-2; 7 bases agree with TRBD1. There are 15 residues in the CDR3. The trim removed 6 bases at V and 4 bases at J, leaving 11 bases unmatched. CDR1 and CDR2 from the germline V gene are KGHSH and LQKENI. CDR3 region: CASSTTGTAFYGYTF. DNA of the CDR3: TGTGCCAGCTCCACAACCGGGACAGCCTTCTATGGCTACACCTTC. The full variable domain, its missing parts supplied by reference TRBV18 and TRBJ1-2, is NAGVMQNPRHLVRRRGQEARLRCSPMKGHSHVYWYRQLPEEGLKFMVYLQKENIIDESGMPKERFSAEFPKEGPSILRIQQVVRGDSAAYFCASSTTGTAFYGYTFGSGTRLTVV.

The rearrangement uses TRBV7-3 and TRBJ1-2, with a tentative D call TRBD1 (5 bases). V lost 1 base to trimming and J lost 3 bases, with 6 bases between them. The CDR3 extends over 13 amino acids. Germline V gives CDR1 SGHTA, CDR2 FQGTGA. CDR3 nucleotides: TGTGCCAGCAGCTTAAAAGGGGACTATGGCTACACCTTC. Translated: CASSLKGDYGYTF. Using reference TRBV7-3 and TRBJ1-2 for the parts outside the CDR3, the full variable domain is GAGVSQTPSNKVTEKGKYVELRCDPISGHTALYWYRQSLGQGPEFLIYFQGTGAADDSGLPNDRFFAVRPEGSVSTLKIQRTERGDSAVYLCASSLKGDYGYTFGSGTRLTVV.

This clone was detected a few times. The chain couples TRBV6-1 to TRBJ1-6, with a tentative D call TRBD1 (5 bases). Trimming removed 1 base from V and 6 bases from J, with 13 bases in between. CDR1 and CDR2 from the germline V gene are MNHNS and SASEGT. The CDR3 runs to 16 residues. The CDR3 reads CASSEERGHINSPLHF. The CDR3 nucleotides read TGTGCCAGCAGTGAAGAGCGAGGACACATTAATTCACCCCTCCACTTT.